This entry concerns a single T cell receptor beta chain. Its antigen remains unknown. As to treatment: about 20 received Ad26.COV2.S at low or high dose, single or two shots; several received placebo; per-sample allocation not given. Material that was analyzed had been drawn on day 63 after the first vaccine or placebo injection. The entry originates in a study of Ad26.COV2.S vaccination and SARS-CoV-2 variants. Study-level background: The authors gave Ad26.COV2.S intramuscularly, either once or twice 56 days apart. Study observations and caveats: Breadth, reportedly substantial, characterized the spike-specific CD8+ and CD4+ T cell responses after vaccination.

Here immunoSEQ multiplex PCR was the method, and the copy in TCRdb shows in-frame clones only, minus some. The data contain fewer than 500,000 clones, about 88% of them singletons. V was trimmed by 5 bases and J by 6 bases, leaving 16 bases between them. Germline lookup yields CDR1 LGHDT and CDR2 YNNKEL (reference sequence). The CDR3 contains 15 residues. This chain uses TRBV3-1 (or the pseudogene TRBV3-2) with TRBJ1-4; no clear D gene. The sequence was obtained from a person aged 18-60 years who received the Ad26.COV2.S COVID-19 vaccine or a placebo. Sequences were derived from peripheral blood, sampled in a trial of Ad26.COV2.S vaccine versus placebo. CDR3 DNA sequence: TGTGCCAGCAGCTATGACCCGACCCCAGATGAAAAACTGTTTTTT. Its translation: CASSYDPTPDEKLFF.